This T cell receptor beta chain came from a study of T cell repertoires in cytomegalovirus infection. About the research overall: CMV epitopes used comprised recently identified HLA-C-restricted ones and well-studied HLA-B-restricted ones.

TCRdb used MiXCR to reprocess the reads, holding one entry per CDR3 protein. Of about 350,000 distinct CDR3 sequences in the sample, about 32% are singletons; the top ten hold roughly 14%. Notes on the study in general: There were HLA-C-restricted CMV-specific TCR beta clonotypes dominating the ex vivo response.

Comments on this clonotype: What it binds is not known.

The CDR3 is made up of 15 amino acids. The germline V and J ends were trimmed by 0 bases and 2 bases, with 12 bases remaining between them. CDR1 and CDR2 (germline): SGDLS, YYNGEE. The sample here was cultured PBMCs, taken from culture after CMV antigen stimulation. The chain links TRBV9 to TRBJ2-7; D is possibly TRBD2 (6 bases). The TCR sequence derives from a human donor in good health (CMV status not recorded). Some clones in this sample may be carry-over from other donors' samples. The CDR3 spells CASSVGVGGPYEQYF. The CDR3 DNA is TGTGCCAGCAGCGTAGGGGTGGGAGGACCCTACGAGCAGTACTTC.